Listed here are 20 T cell receptor beta chains from one sample, sequenced in a study of OX40 agonist ivuxolimab in advanced cancers. Sequencing was performed with immunoSEQ multiplex PCR; in TCRdb, only in-frame clones are kept and a portion is missing. Among approximately 31,000 clones listed, approximately 89% were seen once. Sequenced material: CD4+ or CD8+ T cells sorted from blood, taken in a trial of the OX40 agonist ivuxolimab. The receptor set was obtained from an adult with an advanced solid tumor such as melanoma, head and neck, liver or kidney cancer.

This chain uses TRBV27 with TRBJ1-5; a possible D gene is TRBD1 (5 bases). This CDR3 has 15 amino acids. V lost 5 bases and J lost 0, with 11 bases in between. The germline gives CDR1 MNHEY, CDR2 SMNVEV (reference sequence). The CDR3 is CASSPFQGSNQPQHF. CDR3 bases: TGTGCCAGCAGTCCCTTCCAGGGTAGCAATCAGCCCCAGCATTTT.

The rearrangement links TRBV7-8 to TRBJ2-1, with D tentatively TRBD2 (6 bases). Trimming pared 2 bases from V and 5 bases from J, leaving 13 bases between. Per germline, CDR1 SGHVS and CDR2 FQNEAQ. The CDR3 runs 15 residues. The CDR3 nucleotides are TGTGCCAGCAGCTTACACCTGGACTATAACAATGAGCAGTTCTTC. Its protein product is CASSLHLDYNNEQFF. The whole variable domain, filled in from reference TRBV7-8 and TRBJ2-1, reads GAGVSQSPRYKVAKRGQDVALRCDPISGHVSLFWYQQALGQGPEFLTYFQNEAQLDKSGLPSDRFFAERPEGSVSTLKIQRTQQEDSAVYLCASSLHLDYNNEQFFGPGTRLTVL.

The chain is built from TRBV27 and TRBJ2-6; the D is unclear. Trimming removed 2 bases from V and 0 bases from J, with 5 bases in between. This CDR3 region has 15 residues. Germline loops: CDR1 MNHEY, CDR2 SMNVEV (reference sequence). The CDR3, as DNA: TGTGCCAGCAGTTTAGGAGACTCTGGGGCCAACGTCCTGACTTTC. The encoded protein is CASSLGDSGANVLTF. The whole variable domain, remainder taken from reference TRBV27 and TRBJ2-6, is EAQVTQNPRYLITVTGKKLTVTCSQNMNHEYMSWYRQDPGLGLRQIYYSMNVEVTDKGDVPEGYKVSRKEKRNFPLILESPSPNQTSLYFCASSLGDSGANVLTFGAGSRLTVL.

This sequence joins TRBV21-1 and TRBJ2-5; TRBD1 is taken as the D call from the table, unchecked against the DNA. The closer fit of TRBJ2-7 to the DNA end suggests the J call may be wrong. TRBV21-1 is labeled a pseudogene. This CDR3 is 14 amino acids long. This chain's CDR3 is CASRQTGHSHEQYF. The CDR3 region has the DNA TGTGCCAGCAGGCAGACAGGGCACTCACACGAGCAGTACTTC.

J is TRBJ1-1 and V is TRBV28, with 7 bases identical to TRBD1. Germline loops: CDR1 MDHEN, CDR2 SYDVKM. J was trimmed by 5 bases and V by 8 bases; bases with no gene match: 8. The CDR3 length is 13 residues. The CDR3 DNA follows: TGTGCCAGCGTAGAACAGGGGAGGACTGAAGCTTTCTTT. The encoded protein is CASVEQGRTEAFF.

The chain recombines TRBV7-9 with TRBJ2-1, with 10 bases identical to TRBD2. The CDR3 has 16 residues. CDR1 SEHNR and CDR2 FQNEAQ come from the germline V gene (reference sequence). The J segment lost 4 bases and the V segment lost 5 bases, leaving 8 bases of the junction unmatched. CDR3 in DNA: TGTGCCAGCAGCCCAGGGTCTAGCGGGAGTTACAATGAGCAGTTCTTC. Amino acid sequence: CASSPGSSGSYNEQFF.

CDR3 DNA sequence: TGCGCCAGCAGCCTCGGACAGAATTACAATGAGCAGTTCTTC. Amino acid sequence: CASSLGQNYNEQFF. This chain uses TRBV5-1 with TRBJ2-1; a possible D gene is TRBD1 (6 bases). CDR1 is SGHRS, CDR2 YFSETQ, per germline. V shed 4 bases and J shed 4 bases, with 12 bases lying between them. The CDR3 runs 14 residues.

The gene calls are TRBV7-6 and TRBJ1-2, with 9 bases identical to TRBD1. Germline assignment: CDR1 SGHVS and CDR2 FNYEAQ. V gave up 5 bases and J gave up 4 bases; unmatched junction bases: 5. CDR3 size: 14 residues. The CDR3 DNA reads as TGTGCCAGCAGCGAGACAGGGGGGAGCTATGGCTACACCTTC. Its protein product is CASSETGGSYGYTF.

The chain carries TRBV15 and TRBJ2-3; D uncertain. The CDR3 extends over 16 amino acids. From germline, CDR1 is LNHNV and CDR2 YYDKDF (reference sequence). With 1 base removed from V and 2 bases from J, the gap between germline ends came to 13 bases. CDR3 region: CATSRGANGPTDTQYF. Here the CDR3 DNA reads TGTGCCACCAGCAGAGGGGCAAACGGTCCCACAGATACGCAGTATTTT.

This chain connects TRBV28 to TRBJ1-3; tentatively, D is TRBD1 (5 bases). Germline loops: CDR1 MDHEN, CDR2 SYDVKM. The CDR3 is made up of 13 amino acids. The ends were cut back, 2 bases at V and 7 bases at J, with 9 bases in the middle. CDR3 loop: CASSLRGGNTIYF. The CDR3, as DNA: TGTGCCAGCAGTTTAAGGGGCGGCAACACCATATATTTT.

This chain links TRBV11-2 with TRBJ1-3; no clear D. The V gene lost 4 bases and the J gene lost 4 bases, with 14 bases spanning the gap. CDR3 length equals 15 residues. Germline values: CDR1 SGHAT, CDR2 FQNNGV. The CDR3 sequence is CASSSQTGWGNTIYF. The CDR3, as DNA: TGTGCCAGCAGCTCCCAGACGGGGTGGGGAAACACCATATATTTT.

This chain links TRBV10-2 with TRBJ1-2, with 7 bases that match TRBD1. The CDR3 is 15 residues long. J was trimmed by 2 bases and V by 8 bases; bases with no gene match: 11. Germline CDR1 and CDR2: WSHSY and SAAADI. The CDR3 protein is CASFGAGTENYGYTF. The CDR3 nucleotides are TGCGCCAGCTTTGGAGCCGGGACAGAGAACTATGGCTACACCTTC.

The rearrangement joins TRBV6-1 to TRBJ2-7, with unresolved D. Germline CDR1 and CDR2: MNHNS and SASEGT. Trimming stripped 5 bases from V and 0 bases from J, with 11 bases between. This CDR3 is built from 14 residues. The CDR3 here is CASSISGSSYEQYF. CDR3 nucleotides: TGTGCCAGCAGTATATCAGGTTCCTCCTACGAGCAGTACTTC.

This chain uses TRBV2 with TRBJ1-6, with no clear D. The CDR3 runs 13 residues. The V end was cut by 8 bases, the J end by 4 bases, with 9 bases between. CDR1 and CDR2 from the germline V gene are SNHLY and FYNNEI. CDR3 residues: CASQEGYNSPLHF. In DNA form, the CDR3 reads TGTGCCAGCCAGGAGGGATATAATTCACCCCTCCACTTT.

J is TRBJ1-6 and V is TRBV27; no firm D call. Germline V gives CDR1 MNHEY, CDR2 SMNVEV (reference sequence). The germline V and J ends were trimmed by 2 bases and 0 bases, with 11 bases remaining between them. The CDR3 loop spans 17 amino acids. For the CDR3, the DNA is TGTGCCAGCAGTTTAGCAGGCCTGAGCTCCTATAATTCACCCCTCCACTTT. Amino acids: CASSLAGLSSYNSPLHF.

The J gene is TRBJ1-5, the V gene TRBV18; no clear D gene. Germline lookup yields CDR1 KGHSH and CDR2 LQKENI. The CDR3 runs 15 residues. With 2 bases removed from V and 6 bases from J, the gap between germline ends came to 14 bases. Here the CDR3 reads CASSPGIGDSQPQHF. The DNA of the CDR3 is TGTGCCAGCTCACCAGGTATTGGGGATAGTCAGCCCCAGCATTTT.

This chain connects TRBV7-3 to TRBJ2-7, with 7 bases fitting TRBD1. This CDR3 is 15 amino acids long. V lost 4 bases to trimming and J lost 1 base; unmatched junction nucleotides: 7. CDR1 is SGHTA and CDR2 is FQGTGA in the germline V gene. The CDR3 reads CASSSSPGQSYEQYF. The CDR3 region has the DNA TGTGCCAGCAGCTCCTCCCCGGGACAGTCCTACGAGCAGTACTTC.

This chain connects TRBV7-9 to TRBJ2-7; D gene unclear. The CDR3 covers 13 residues. Trimming took 5 bases from V and 4 from J, leaving 12 bases between them. CDR1 and CDR2 from the germline V gene are SEHNR and FQNEAQ (reference sequence). The CDR3 loop reads CASSHDVPYEQYF. The CDR3 nucleotides read TGTGCCAGCAGCCACGACGTACCTTACGAGCAGTACTTC.

The chain combines TRBV27 with TRBJ2-2, with 9 bases that match TRBD1. This CDR3 is 17 amino acids long. Germline values: CDR1 MNHEY, CDR2 SMNVEV (reference sequence). The V and J ends lost 0 bases and 6 bases, in that order; junction bases with no gene match: 8. CDR3 DNA: TGTGCCAGCAGTTTATCCTCGACAGGGGGAATCCCCGGGGAGCTGTTTTTT. It encodes CASSLSSTGGIPGELFF.

The chain recombines TRBV28 with TRBJ2-3, with 7 bases identical to TRBD1. In germline, CDR1 is MDHEN, CDR2 SYDVKM. This CDR3 region has 15 residues. With 3 bases clipped from V and 4 bases from J, the junction kept 7 bases outside the gene matches. CDR3 in amino acids: CASSFETGQADTQYF. CDR3 nucleotides: TGTGCCAGCAGTTTCGAGACAGGGCAAGCAGATACGCAGTATTTT.